This is a list of T cell receptor beta chains from one sample in a study of neurological immune-mediated disorders. TCRdb recomputed calls from the 5' RACE reads with MiXCR, one row per CDR3 protein. The profile covers over 15,000 distinct CDR3 sequences, with roughly 10% appearing a single time and under 30% taken by the ten largest. The sequenced sample consisted of CD8+ T cells from blood. The origin of the receptors is a woman aged 50 to 65 in good health. Both conserved end residues are part of each CDR3. D genes are given only for firm matches. Size values are once, few and many counts, or a class for expanded clones, and some rows have none.

V gene	J gene	clone size	D gene	CDR3 DNA	CDR3 protein
TRBV9	TRBJ1-1	many	-	TGTGCCAGCAGCGCAGAAGCTTTCTTT	CASSAEAFF
TRBV27	TRBJ1-1	medium-sized	-	TGTGCCAGCAGTTTATCGGGGGGGTTTGAAGCTTTCTTT	CASSLSGGFEAFF
TRBV7-9	TRBJ2-7	many	TRBD2	TGTGCCAGCAGCTCCCATTCGGGACTACTAAATCACGAGCAGTACTTC	CASSSHSGLLNHEQYF
TRBV20-1	TRBJ2-1	many	TRBD1	TGCAGTGCTAGTGAGGGGGCCTGGAGGAATGAGCAGTTCTTC	CSASEGAWRNEQFF
TRBV20-1	TRBJ1-6	many	-	TGCAGTGCTAGAGAAGTGTATTCACCCCTCCACTTT	CSAREVYSPLHF
TRBV4-1	TRBJ2-1	-	TRBD2	TGCGCCAGCAGCCAGGTTTGGCGGGGGGGGTACAATGAGCAGTTCTTC	CASSQVWRGGYNEQFF
TRBV6-1	TRBJ1-4	many	-	TGTGCCAGCAGTGAACGCGCCCGCAATGAAAAACTGTTTTTT	CASSERARNEKLFF
TRBV7-9	TRBJ2-7	many	-	TGTGCCAGCAGCCAGACCGGTAGCTCCTACGAGCAGTACTTC	CASSQTGSSYEQYF
TRBV27	TRBJ2-6	many	-	TGTGCCAGCAGTATTCACAGCTCTGGGGCCAACGTCCTGACTTTC	CASSIHSSGANVLTF
TRBV2	TRBJ2-1	many	-	TGTGCCAGCACCGAAGGTGGCGGTCATGAGCAGTTCTTC	CASTEGGGHEQFF
TRBV27	TRBJ1-1	-	-	TGTGCCAGCAGTAGATCGGGACCCATGAACACTGAAGCTTTCTTT	CASSRSGPMNTEAFF
TRBV20-1	TRBJ2-7	many	TRBD2	TGCAGTGCTAGTGAGGGGACTATGACCTACGAGCAGTACTTC	CSASEGTMTYEQYF
TRBV27	TRBJ2-5	many	-	TGTGCCAGCAGTAGCGGGTGGTTGGAGACCCAGTACTTC	CASSSGWLETQYF
TRBV27	TRBJ1-6	many	-	TGTGCCAGCAGCCCCGTCGGTTCACCCCTCCACTTT	CASSPVGSPLHF
TRBV20-1	TRBJ2-2	many	TRBD2	TGCAGTGCTTTTTCGACTAGCGGTACCGGGGAGCTGTTTTTT	CSAFSTSGTGELFF
TRBV28	TRBJ2-3	many	-	TGTGCCAGCAGTTTATATTGGGACACGGCCACAGATACGCAGTATTTT	CASSLYWDTATDTQYF
TRBV27	TRBJ1-5	once	-	TGTGCCAACCAAGCCGGTAAGGGGAATCAGCCCCAGCATTTT	CANQAGKGNQPQHF
TRBV7-6	TRBJ1-6	many	-	TGTGCCAGCAGCCCCGGCGCCTTGGGTTCACCCCTCCACTTT	CASSPGALGSPLHF
TRBV5-1	TRBJ1-6	many	-	TGCGCCAGCTTCACAGGGAGTGGCTCACCCCTCCACTTT	CASFTGSGSPLHF
TRBV3-1	TRBJ2-5	many	TRBD2	TGTGCCAGCAGCCAAGAAATCCGACTAGCGGGAGGGCCGTCGGAAGAGACCCAGTACTTC	CASSQEIRLAGGPSEETQYF
TRBV7-8	TRBJ1-5	many	-	TGTGCCAGCAGCCGCGACGGCCCCTTAGACCCCCAGCATTTT	CASSRDGPLDPQHF
TRBV5-1	TRBJ2-1	many	TRBD2	TGCGCCAGCAAACTCGGGACTAGCTACAATGAGCAGTTCTTC	CASKLGTSYNEQFF